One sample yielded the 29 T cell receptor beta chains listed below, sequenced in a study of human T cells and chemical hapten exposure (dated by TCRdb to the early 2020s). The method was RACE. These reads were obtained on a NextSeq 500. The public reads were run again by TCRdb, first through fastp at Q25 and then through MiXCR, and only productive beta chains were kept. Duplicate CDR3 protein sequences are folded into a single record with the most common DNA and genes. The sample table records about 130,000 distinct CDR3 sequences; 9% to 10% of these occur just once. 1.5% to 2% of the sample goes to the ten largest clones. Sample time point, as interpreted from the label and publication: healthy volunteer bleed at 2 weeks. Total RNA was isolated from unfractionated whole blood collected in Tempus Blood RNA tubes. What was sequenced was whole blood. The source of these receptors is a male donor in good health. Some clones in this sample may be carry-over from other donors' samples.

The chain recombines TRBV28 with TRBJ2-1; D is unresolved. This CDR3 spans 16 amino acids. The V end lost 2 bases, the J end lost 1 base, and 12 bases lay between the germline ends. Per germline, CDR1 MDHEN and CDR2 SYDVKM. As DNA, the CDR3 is TGTGCCAGCAGTTTAAAGGGCTTTTGGTCCTACAATGAGCAGTTCTTC. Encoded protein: CASSLKGFWSYNEQFF.

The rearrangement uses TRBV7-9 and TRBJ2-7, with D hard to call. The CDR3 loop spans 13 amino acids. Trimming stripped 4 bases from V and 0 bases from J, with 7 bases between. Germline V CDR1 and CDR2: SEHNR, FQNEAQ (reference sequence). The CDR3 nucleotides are TGTGCCAGCAGCTACCCGAGCTCCTACGAGCAGTACTTC. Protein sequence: CASSYPSSYEQYF.

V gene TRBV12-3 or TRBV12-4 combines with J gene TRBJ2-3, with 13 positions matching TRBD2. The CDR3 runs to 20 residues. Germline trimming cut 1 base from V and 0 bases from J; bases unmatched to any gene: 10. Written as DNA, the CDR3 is TGTGCCAGCAGTTTAGGGACTAGCGGGAGTTACCAGCCCAGCACAGATACGCAGTATTTT. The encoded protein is CASSLGTSGSYQPSTDTQYF.

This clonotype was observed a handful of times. CDR3 DNA sequence: TGCGCCAGCAGCCAAGACGGGGGGATCGGGAACACTGAAGCTTTCTTT. This codes for CASSQDGGIGNTEAFF. This chain uses TRBV4-3 with TRBJ1-1, with a weak D call TRBD1 (5 bases). V was pared by 0 bases and J by 1 base, with 12 bases between. The CDR3 loop spans 16 amino acids. Germline values: CDR1 LGHNA, CDR2 YSLEER.

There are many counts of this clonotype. Here the CDR3 DNA reads TGCAGTGCCACCGGGACGGCGAACACCGGGGAGCTGTTTTTT. Translation gives CSATGTANTGELFF. The chain joins TRBV20-1 to TRBJ2-2; D tentatively fits TRBD1 or TRBD2 (5 bases each). V lost 6 bases and J 0 bases, leaving 11 bases between the germline ends. CDR3 length: 14 residues. Germline V gives CDR1 DFQATT, CDR2 SNEGSKA (reference sequence).

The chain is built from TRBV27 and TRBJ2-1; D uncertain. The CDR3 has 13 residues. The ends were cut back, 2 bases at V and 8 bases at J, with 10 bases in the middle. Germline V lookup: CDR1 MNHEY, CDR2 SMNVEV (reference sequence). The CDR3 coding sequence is TGTGCCAGCAGTTTACAAGCTTGGGATGAGCAGTTCTTC. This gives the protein CASSLQAWDEQFF.

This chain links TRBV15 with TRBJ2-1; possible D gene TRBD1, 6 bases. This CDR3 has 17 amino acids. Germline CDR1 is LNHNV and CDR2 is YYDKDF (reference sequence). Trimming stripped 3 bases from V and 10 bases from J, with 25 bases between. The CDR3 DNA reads TGTGCCACCAGCAGTGAGACTCAGGGGACCCTTTCCGACGAGCAGTTCTTC. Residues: CATSSETQGTLSDEQFF.

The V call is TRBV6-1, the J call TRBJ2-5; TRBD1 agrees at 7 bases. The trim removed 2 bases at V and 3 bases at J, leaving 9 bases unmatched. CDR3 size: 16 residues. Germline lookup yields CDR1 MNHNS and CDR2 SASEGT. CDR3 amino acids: CASSEMKTGLEETQYF. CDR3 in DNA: TGTGCCAGCAGTGAAATGAAGACAGGGCTTGAAGAGACCCAGTACTTC.

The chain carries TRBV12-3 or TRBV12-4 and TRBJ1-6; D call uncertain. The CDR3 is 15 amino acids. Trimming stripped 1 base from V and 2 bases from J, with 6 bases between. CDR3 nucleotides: TGTGCCAGCAGTTTAGGAGGCACCTATAATTCACCCCTCCACTTT. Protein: CASSLGGTYNSPLHF.

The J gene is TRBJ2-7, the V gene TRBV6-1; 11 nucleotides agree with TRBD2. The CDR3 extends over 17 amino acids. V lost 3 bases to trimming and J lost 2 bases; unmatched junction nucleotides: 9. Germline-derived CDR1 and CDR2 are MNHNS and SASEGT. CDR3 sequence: CASSESPSGRPPYEQYF. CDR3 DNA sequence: TGTGCCAGCAGTGAGAGCCCTAGCGGGAGGCCTCCCTACGAGCAGTACTTC.

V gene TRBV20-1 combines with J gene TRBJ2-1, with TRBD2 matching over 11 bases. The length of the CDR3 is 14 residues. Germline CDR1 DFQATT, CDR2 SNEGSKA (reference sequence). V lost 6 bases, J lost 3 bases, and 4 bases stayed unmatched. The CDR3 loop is CSARTSGRYNEQFF. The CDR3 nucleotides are TGCAGTGCGCGGACTAGCGGGCGCTACAATGAGCAGTTCTTC.

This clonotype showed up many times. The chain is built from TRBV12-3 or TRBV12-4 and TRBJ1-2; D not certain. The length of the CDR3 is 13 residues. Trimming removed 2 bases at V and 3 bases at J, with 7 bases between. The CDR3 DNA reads TGTGCCAGCAGTTTAAGGGAGGACTATGGCTACACCTTC. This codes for CASSLREDYGYTF.

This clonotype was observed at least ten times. The CDR3 sequence: CASSRDREGTDTQYF. CDR3 nucleotide sequence: TGCGCCAGCAGCCGGGACAGGGAAGGTACAGATACGCAGTATTTT. The chain uses TRBV5-1 and TRBJ2-3, with TRBD1 matching over 9 bases. The CDR3 totals 15 residues. The V segment lost 4 bases and the J segment 3 bases; nucleotides outside the gene matches: 6. The germline gives CDR1 SGHRS, CDR2 YFSETQ. The variable domain in full, completed from reference TRBV5-1 and TRBJ2-3, reads KAGVTQTPRYLIKTRGQQVTLSCSPISGHRSVSWYQQTPGQGLQFLFEYFSETQRNKGNFPGRFSGRQFSNSRSEMNVSTLELGDSALYLCASSRDREGTDTQYFGPGTRLTVL.

This chain's CDR3 is CASSLAPNNGQDTEAFF. CDR3 nucleotides: TGCGCCAGCAGCTTGGCCCCTAATAATGGACAGGACACTGAAGCTTTCTTT. The chain uses TRBV5-1 and TRBJ1-1, with 7 bases matching TRBD1. V shed 0 bases and J 3 bases; nucleotides not matched to a gene: 11. The length of the CDR3 is 17 residues. The germline CDR1 and CDR2 sequences are SGHRS and YFSETQ.

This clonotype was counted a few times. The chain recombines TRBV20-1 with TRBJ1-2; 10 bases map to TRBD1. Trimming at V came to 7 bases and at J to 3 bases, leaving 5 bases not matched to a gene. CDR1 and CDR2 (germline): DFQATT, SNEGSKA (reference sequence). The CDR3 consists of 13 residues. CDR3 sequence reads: CSGKGTGDYGYTF. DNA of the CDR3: TGCAGTGGGAAAGGGACAGGGGACTATGGCTACACCTTC.

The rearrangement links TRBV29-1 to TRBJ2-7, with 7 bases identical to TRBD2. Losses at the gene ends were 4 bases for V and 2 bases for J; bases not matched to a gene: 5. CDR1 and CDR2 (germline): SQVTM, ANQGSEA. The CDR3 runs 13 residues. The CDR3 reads CSVVRAGTYEQYF. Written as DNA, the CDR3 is TGCAGCGTTGTCCGAGCGGGGACCTACGAGCAGTACTTC.

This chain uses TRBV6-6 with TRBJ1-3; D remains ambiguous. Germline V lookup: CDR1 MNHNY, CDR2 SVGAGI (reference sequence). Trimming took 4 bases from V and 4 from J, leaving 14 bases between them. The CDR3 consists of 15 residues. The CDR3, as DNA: TGTGCCAGCAGTTCTCCCGGAGGCTCAGGAAACACCATATATTTT. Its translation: CASSSPGGSGNTIYF.

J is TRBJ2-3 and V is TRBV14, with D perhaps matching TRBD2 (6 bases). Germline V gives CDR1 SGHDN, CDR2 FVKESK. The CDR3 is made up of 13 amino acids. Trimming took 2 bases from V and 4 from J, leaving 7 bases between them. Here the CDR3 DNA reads TGTGCCAGCAGCCAACTAGCGCCAGATACGCAGTATTTT. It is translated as CASSQLAPDTQYF.

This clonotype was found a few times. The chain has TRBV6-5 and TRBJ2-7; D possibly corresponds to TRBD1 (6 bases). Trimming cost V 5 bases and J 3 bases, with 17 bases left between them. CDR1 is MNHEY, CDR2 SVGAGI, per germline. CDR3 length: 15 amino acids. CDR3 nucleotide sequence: TGTGCCAGCAGTCGCCGGGACCAGGGGAACTACGAGCAGTACTTC. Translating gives CASSRRDQGNYEQYF.

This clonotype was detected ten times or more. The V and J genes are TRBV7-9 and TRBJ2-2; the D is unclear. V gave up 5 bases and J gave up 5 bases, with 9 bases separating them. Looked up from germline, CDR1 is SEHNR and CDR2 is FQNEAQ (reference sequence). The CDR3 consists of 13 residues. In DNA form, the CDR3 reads TGTGCCAGCAGCCTCAGACCTACCGGGGAGCTGTTTTTT. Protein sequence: CASSLRPTGELFF.

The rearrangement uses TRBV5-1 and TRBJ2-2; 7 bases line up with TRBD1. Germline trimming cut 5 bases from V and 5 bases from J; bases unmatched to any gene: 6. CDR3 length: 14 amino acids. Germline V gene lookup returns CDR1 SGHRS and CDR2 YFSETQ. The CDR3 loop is CASRIGGRTGELFF. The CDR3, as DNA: TGCGCCAGCAGAATAGGGGGCAGGACCGGGGAGCTGTTTTTT.

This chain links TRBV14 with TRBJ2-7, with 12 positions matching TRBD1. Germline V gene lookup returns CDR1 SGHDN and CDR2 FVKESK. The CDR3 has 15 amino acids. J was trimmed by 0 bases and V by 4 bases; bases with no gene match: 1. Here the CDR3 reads CASSRGQGASYEQYF. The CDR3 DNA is TGTGCCAGCAGCCGGGGACAGGGGGCCTCCTACGAGCAGTACTTC.

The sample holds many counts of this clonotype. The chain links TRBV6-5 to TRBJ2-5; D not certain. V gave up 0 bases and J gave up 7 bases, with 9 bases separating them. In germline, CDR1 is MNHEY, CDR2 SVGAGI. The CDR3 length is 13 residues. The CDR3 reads CASSYSGLATQYF. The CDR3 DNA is TGTGCCAGCAGTTACTCGGGGTTAGCGACCCAGTACTTC.

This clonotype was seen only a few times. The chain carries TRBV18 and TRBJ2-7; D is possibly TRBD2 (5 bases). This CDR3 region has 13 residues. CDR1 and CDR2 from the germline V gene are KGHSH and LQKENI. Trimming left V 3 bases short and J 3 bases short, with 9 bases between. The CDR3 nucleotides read TGTGCCAGCTCACCGTTTCGGGACTACGAGCAGTACTTC. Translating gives CASSPFRDYEQYF.

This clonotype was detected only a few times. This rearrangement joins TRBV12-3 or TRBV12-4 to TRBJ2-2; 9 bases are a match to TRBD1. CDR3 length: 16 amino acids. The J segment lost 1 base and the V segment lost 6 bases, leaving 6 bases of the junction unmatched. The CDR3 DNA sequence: TGTGCCAGCAGCCAACAGGGGGCAGGGAACACCGGGGAGCTGTTTTTT. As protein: CASSQQGAGNTGELFF.

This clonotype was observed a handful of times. In DNA, the CDR3 is TGTGCCAGCAGCTTATTAGCGGGCGGTCCCGGGGAGCTGTTTTTT. Translated: CASSLLAGGPGELFF. The J gene is TRBJ2-2, the V gene TRBV7-9; 7 bases map to TRBD2. The trim removed 2 bases at V and 6 bases at J, leaving 6 bases unmatched. The CDR3 is 15 amino acids. Germline V gene data show CDR1 as SEHNR and CDR2 as FQNEAQ (reference sequence).

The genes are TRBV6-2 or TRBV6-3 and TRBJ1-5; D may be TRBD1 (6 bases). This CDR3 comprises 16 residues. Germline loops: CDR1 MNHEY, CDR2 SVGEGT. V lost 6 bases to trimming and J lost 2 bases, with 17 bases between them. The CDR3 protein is CASRESGRGGNQPQHF. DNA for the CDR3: TGTGCCAGCAGAGAGTCAGGCAGGGGAGGCAATCAGCCCCAGCATTTT.

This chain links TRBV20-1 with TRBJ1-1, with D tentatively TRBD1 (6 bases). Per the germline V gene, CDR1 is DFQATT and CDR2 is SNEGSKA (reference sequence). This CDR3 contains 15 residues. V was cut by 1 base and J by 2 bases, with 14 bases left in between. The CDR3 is CSARGGGGGNTEAFF. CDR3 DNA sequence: TGCAGTGCTAGAGGGGGAGGAGGGGGAAACACTGAAGCTTTCTTT.

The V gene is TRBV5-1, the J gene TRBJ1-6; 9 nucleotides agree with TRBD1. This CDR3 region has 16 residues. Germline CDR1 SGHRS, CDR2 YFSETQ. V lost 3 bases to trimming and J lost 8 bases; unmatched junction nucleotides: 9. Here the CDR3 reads CASSWDRAGSDSPLHF. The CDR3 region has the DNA TGCGCCAGCAGCTGGGACAGGGCGGGATCTGATTCACCCCTCCACTTT.